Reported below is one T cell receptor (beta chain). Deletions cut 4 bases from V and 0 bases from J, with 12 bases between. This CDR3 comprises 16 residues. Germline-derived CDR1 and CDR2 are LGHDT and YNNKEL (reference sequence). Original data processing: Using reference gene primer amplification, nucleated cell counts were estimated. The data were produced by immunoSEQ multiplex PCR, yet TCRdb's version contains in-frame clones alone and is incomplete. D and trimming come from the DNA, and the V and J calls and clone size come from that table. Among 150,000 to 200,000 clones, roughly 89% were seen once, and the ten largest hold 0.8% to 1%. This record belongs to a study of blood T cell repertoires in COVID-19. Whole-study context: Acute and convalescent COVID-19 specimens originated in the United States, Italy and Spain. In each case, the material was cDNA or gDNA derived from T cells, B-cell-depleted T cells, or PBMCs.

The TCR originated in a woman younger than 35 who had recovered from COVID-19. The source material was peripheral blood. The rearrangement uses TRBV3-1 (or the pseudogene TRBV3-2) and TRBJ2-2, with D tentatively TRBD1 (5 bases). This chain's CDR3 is CASSPPRTTNTGELFF. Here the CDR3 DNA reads TGTGCCAGCAGCCCCCCAAGGACAACGAACACCGGGGAGCTGTTTTTT.